A selection of T cell receptor beta chains follows, all from one sample in a study of blood T cell repertoires in COVID-19. This table comes from immunoSEQ multiplex PCR, and its TCRdb copy is limited to in-frame clones, with some not included. The repertoire consists of under 450,000 clones, with around 83% occurring once and the leading ten covering about 4.9%. Sample: PBMCs or T cells enriched from blood (not recorded which). These receptors were collected from a woman between 50 and 59 years old who had recovered from COVID-19. The CDR3 runs from the conserved cysteine through the conserved F or W. D genes are given only for firm matches. The size of a clone is reported for some rows only, either as once, few or many, or as a class for expanded clones.

D gene: TRBD1
J gene: TRBJ1-2
clone size: -
V gene: TRBV5-1
CDR3 protein: CASSFTGENYGYTF
CDR3 DNA: TGCGCCAGCAGTTTCACAGGGGAGAACTATGGCTACACCTTC

D gene: -
J gene: TRBJ2-2
clone size: -
V gene: TRBV5-1
CDR3 protein: CASSLYFGGNTGELFF
CDR3 DNA: TGCGCCAGCAGCTTGTATTTCGGGGGGAACACCGGGGAGCTGTTTTTT

D gene: TRBD1
J gene: TRBJ1-4
clone size: -
V gene: TRBV2
CDR3 protein: CASSEGQINEKLFF
CDR3 DNA: TGTGCCAGCAGTGAGGGACAGATTAATGAAAAACTGTTTTTT

D gene: -
J gene: TRBJ2-1
clone size: -
V gene: TRBV12-2
CDR3 protein: CASRLGRTSIVSPGSYNEQFF
CDR3 DNA: TGTGCAAGTCGCTTAGGGAGGACTAGTATCGTCTCGCCCGGGTCCTACAATGAGCAGTTCTTC

D gene: -
J gene: TRBJ1-4
clone size: once
V gene: TRBV19
CDR3 protein: CATAPGGMEEKLFF
CDR3 DNA: TGTGCCACCGCACCGGGAGGGATGGAAGAAAAACTGTTTTTT

D gene: TRBD1
J gene: TRBJ2-7
clone size: -
V gene: TRBV13
CDR3 protein: CASSLDRDPYYEQYF
CDR3 DNA: TGTGCCAGCAGCTTGGACAGGGACCCATACTACGAGCAGTACTTC

D gene: -
J gene: TRBJ1-4
clone size: -
V gene: TRBV30
CDR3 protein: CAWGIREKLFF
CDR3 DNA: TGTGCCTGGGGAATTCGTGAAAAACTGTTTTTT

D gene: -
J gene: TRBJ2-3
clone size: -
V gene: TRBV13
CDR3 protein: CASSPDVRGLRTDTQYF
CDR3 DNA: TGTGCCAGCAGCCCCGACGTAAGGGGCCTCAGAACAGATACGCAGTATTTT

D gene: -
J gene: TRBJ2-2
clone size: -
V gene: TRBV10-3
CDR3 protein: CAISESTGGASNTGELFF
CDR3 DNA: TGTGCCATCAGTGAGAGCACAGGAGGGGCCTCAAACACCGGGGAGCTGTTTTTT

D gene: TRBD2
J gene: TRBJ2-3
clone size: once
V gene: TRBV9
CDR3 protein: CASSLAGESPSQYF
CDR3 DNA: TGTGCCAGCAGTCTAGCGGGAGAAAGTCCGTCGCAGTATTTT

D gene: -
J gene: TRBJ1-2
clone size: -
V gene: TRBV3-1/TRBV3-2
CDR3 protein: CASSLPPGGYTF
CDR3 DNA: TGTGCCAGCAGCCTTCCCCCCGGTGGCTACACCTTC

D gene: -
J gene: TRBJ2-1
clone size: few
V gene: TRBV7-9
CDR3 protein: CASSLGAANNEQFF
CDR3 DNA: TGTGCCAGCAGCTTAGGTGCAGCGAACAATGAGCAGTTCTTC

D gene: -
J gene: TRBJ1-5
clone size: few
V gene: TRBV6-1
CDR3 protein: CASSEAGGRSQPQHF
CDR3 DNA: TGTGCCAGCAGTGAAGCGGGGGGAAGGTCTCAGCCCCAGCATTTT

D gene: -
J gene: TRBJ1-2
clone size: -
V gene: TRBV5-4
CDR3 protein: CASSLAPGGNYGYTF
CDR3 DNA: TGTGCCAGCAGCTTGGCTCCGGGGGGGAACTATGGCTACACCTTC

D gene: -
J gene: TRBJ2-2
clone size: -
V gene: TRBV19
CDR3 protein: CASSPSVQNTGELFF
CDR3 DNA: TGTGCCAGTAGTCCTAGCGTACAGAACACCGGGGAGCTGTTTTTT

D gene: -
J gene: TRBJ1-2
clone size: few
V gene: TRBV4-2
CDR3 protein: CASSSPGVNGYTF
CDR3 DNA: TGTGCCAGCAGCTCCCCAGGGGTGAATGGCTACACCTTC

D gene: TRBD1
J gene: TRBJ1-1
clone size: -
V gene: TRBV6-2/TRBV6-3
CDR3 protein: CASSYRETGTTEAFF
CDR3 DNA: TGTGCCAGCAGTTATCGTGAGACAGGGACGACTGAAGCTTTCTTT

D gene: TRBD1
J gene: TRBJ1-1
clone size: many
V gene: TRBV6-5
CDR3 protein: CASSRDRGNTEAFF
CDR3 DNA: TGTGCCAGCAGTAGGGACAGGGGGAACACTGAAGCTTTCTTT